Shown below are 5 T cell receptor beta chains from a single sample sequenced in a study of T cell responses to AZD1222 COVID-19 vaccine. Measured with immunoSEQ multiplex PCR; TCRdb has only the in-frame clones, and not every one. The top ten hold under 2% of the sample, which has 140,000 or so clones, approximately 90% seen once. The specimen was peripheral blood, collected 28 days after the second AZD1222 dose. These receptors came from an adult who received the AZD1222 COVID-19 vaccine.

The chain carries TRBV9 and TRBJ1-4, with D hard to call. V was pared by 0 bases and J by 1 base, with 7 bases between. CDR1 and CDR2 (germline): SGDLS, YYNGEE. This CDR3 contains 15 residues. The CDR3 spells CASSVAPQTNEKLFF. CDR3 DNA sequence: TGTGCCAGCAGCGTAGCCCCTCAAACTAATGAAAAACTGTTTTTT.

V usage is TRBV6-5 and J usage is TRBJ2-7; TRBD1 agrees at 10 bases. V gave up 6 bases and J gave up 6 bases; unmatched junction bases: 5. The CDR3 loop spans 13 amino acids. Germline V gene lookup returns CDR1 MNHEY and CDR2 SVGAGI. CDR3 nucleotide sequence: TGTGCCAGCAGCCCGACAGGGGGCGGCGAGCAGTACTTC. Encoded protein: CASSPTGGGEQYF.

The count of this clone is one. The CDR3 here is CASKPGPGPYEQYF. Written as DNA, the CDR3 is TGTGCCAGCAAGCCGGGGCCGGGGCCCTACGAGCAGTACTTC. The chain combines TRBV28 with TRBJ2-7; D might be TRBD1 or TRBD2, each matching 5 bases. Trimming shortened V by 7 bases and J by 2 bases, and 15 bases separated the two germline ends. Germline CDR1 and CDR2: MDHEN and SYDVKM. CDR3 length equals 14 residues.

CDR3 sequence (DNA): TGTGCCAGCAGACAGGGGTTAGTTTGGTATGGCTACACCTTC. Its translation is CASRQGLVWYGYTF. This chain connects TRBV7-2 to TRBJ1-2; 7 positions agree with TRBD1. J gave up 5 bases and V 6 bases, and 9 bases lay outside the gene matches. Germline CDR1 is SGHTA and CDR2 is FQGNSA. This CDR3 is built from 14 residues.

V and J are TRBV27 and TRBJ2-7, with 9 bases matching TRBD2. Germline V CDR1 and CDR2: MNHEY, SMNVEV (reference sequence). Trimming removed 6 bases from V and 7 bases from J; junction bases left unmatched: 13. CDR3 length: 15 residues. CDR3 nucleotide sequence: TGTGCCAGCAGGGTGGGTAGCGGGAGTCTGGAGGAGCAGTACTTC. Translation gives CASRVGSGSLEEQYF.